Listed below are T cell receptor beta chains from one sample, sequenced in a study of cytomegalovirus exposure and HLA in healthy donors. The table came from immunoSEQ multiplex PCR; TCRdb's copy has only in-frame clones and leaves some out. The repertoire holds around 170,000 clones, approximately 81% seen once, with 1% to 1.5% in the top ten. The sample taken for sequencing was PBMCs. The receptors originated from a man aged 45-60 years in good health and CMV-seropositive. The CDR3 runs from the conserved cysteine through the conserved F or W. Fields, in order: J gene, D gene, clone size, V gene, CDR3 protein, CDR3 DNA. D genes are given only for firm matches. Only part of the rows carry a size: once, few, many, or a class if the clone is expanded.

J: TRBJ2-1
D: TRBD2
size: .
V: TRBV4-2
CDR3: CASSLGGAGNEQFF
DNA: TGTGCCAGCAGCCTCGGGGGGGCAGGGAATGAGCAGTTCTTC

J: TRBJ2-1
D: .
size: .
V: TRBV5-4
CDR3: CASSLRGLGTYNEQFF
DNA: TGTGCCAGCAGCTTAAGGGGACTCGGGACCTACAATGAGCAGTTCTTC

J: TRBJ2-5
D: TRBD1
size: .
V: TRBV5-1
CDR3: CASRWGQAEETQYF
DNA: TGCGCCAGCAGATGGGGACAGGCGGAAGAGACCCAGTACTTC

J: TRBJ2-7
D: TRBD2
size: .
V: TRBV28
CDR3: CASSTPREGSYEQYF
DNA: TGTGCCAGCAGTACCCCCCGGGAGGGGTCCTACGAGCAGTACTTC

J: TRBJ1-3
D: .
size: .
V: TRBV28
CDR3: CASIPGGFSGNTIYF
DNA: TGTGCCAGCATTCCGGGGGGTTTCTCTGGAAACACCATATATTTT

J: TRBJ1-1
D: TRBD1
size: .
V: TRBV6-5
CDR3: CASSPTGRRTEAFF
DNA: TGTGCCAGCAGTCCGACAGGGCGAAGGACTGAAGCTTTCTTT

J: TRBJ2-7
D: TRBD1
size: .
V: TRBV7-2
CDR3: CASSSSRGLYEQYF
DNA: TGTGCCAGCAGTTCCTCCAGGGGGCTCTACGAGCAGTACTTC

J: TRBJ1-5
D: .
size: .
V: TRBV7-9
CDR3: CASSRTGNSNQPQHF
DNA: TGTGCCAGCAGCCGCACAGGGAATAGCAATCAGCCCCAGCATTTT

J: TRBJ2-2
D: TRBD2
size: few
V: TRBV9
CDR3: CASSSTSGGNTGELFF
DNA: TGTGCCAGCAGCTCAACTAGCGGGGGTAACACCGGGGAGCTGTTTTTT

J: TRBJ2-5
D: TRBD1
size: .
V: TRBV27
CDR3: CASRPRDRGKETQYF
DNA: TGTGCCAGCAGACCTAGGGACAGGGGCAAAGAGACCCAGTACTTC

J: TRBJ1-1
D: TRBD1
size: .
V: TRBV6-6
CDR3: CASSLQGSTEAFF
DNA: TGTGCCAGCAGCCTACAGGGGTCCACTGAAGCTTTCTTT

J: TRBJ1-1
D: TRBD1
size: .
V: TRBV20-1
CDR3: CSGFGQGEAFF
DNA: TGCAGTGGCTTCGGACAGGGTGAAGCTTTCTTT

J: TRBJ2-6
D: .
size: few
V: TRBV5-1
CDR3: CASSLGGTGANVLTF
DNA: TGCGCCAGCAGCTTGGGGGGCACTGGGGCCAACGTCCTGACTTTC

J: TRBJ1-1
D: .
size: .
V: TRBV5-1
CDR3: CASSLGAMNTEAFF
DNA: TGCGCCAGCAGCTTGGGGGCTATGAACACTGAAGCTTTCTTT

J: TRBJ2-7
D: TRBD2
size: .
V: TRBV7-8
CDR3: CASSLGGLAVSYEQYF
DNA: TGTGCCAGCAGCTTAGGGGGACTAGCGGTCTCCTACGAGCAGTACTTC

J: TRBJ2-5
D: TRBD1
size: .
V: TRBV5-1
CDR3: CASSSDRWLETQYF
DNA: TGCGCCAGCAGCTCGGACAGGTGGTTAGAGACCCAGTACTTC

J: TRBJ1-5
D: .
size: .
V: TRBV28
CDR3: CASSKRQERNQPQHF
DNA: TGTGCCAGCAGTAAAAGACAGGAGCGCAATCAGCCCCAGCATTTT

J: TRBJ1-1
D: .
size: .
V: TRBV6-1
CDR3: CASSESGTEAFF
DNA: TGTGCCAGCAGTGAGTCGGGCACTGAAGCTTTCTTT

J: TRBJ1-6
D: .
size: .
V: TRBV6-6
CDR3: CASRPNKGGLNSPLHF
DNA: TGTGCCAGCAGGCCGAATAAGGGAGGCCTTAATTCACCCCTCCACTTT

J: TRBJ2-7
D: TRBD2
size: .
V: TRBV27
CDR3: CASSHTSGSYEQYF
DNA: TGTGCCAGCAGTCACACTAGCGGTTCCTACGAGCAGTACTTC

J: TRBJ1-4
D: TRBD1
size: .
V: TRBV9
CDR3: CASSVGQGAGNEKLFF
DNA: TGTGCCAGCAGCGTAGGGCAGGGGGCTGGTAATGAAAAACTGTTTTTT

J: TRBJ1-1
D: .
size: .
V: TRBV29-1
CDR3: CSVLGARTEAFF
DNA: TGCAGCGTTCTGGGGGCTCGAACTGAAGCTTTCTTT

J: TRBJ1-6
D: TRBD1
size: .
V: TRBV5-6
CDR3: CASSRGDRELGSPLHF
DNA: TGTGCCAGCAGCCGCGGGGACAGGGAGTTGGGTTCACCCCTCCACTTT

J: TRBJ2-5
D: .
size: .
V: TRBV5-1
CDR3: CASSLGGSQETQYF
DNA: TGCGCCAGCAGCTTGGGAGGCAGCCAAGAGACCCAGTACTTC

J: TRBJ1-2
D: .
size: .
V: TRBV6-4
CDR3: CASSAGQNYGYTF
DNA: TGTGCCAGCAGTGCTGGACAGAACTATGGCTACACCTTC

J: TRBJ2-3
D: TRBD2
size: few
V: TRBV5-4
CDR3: CASSSQRGARDTQYF
DNA: TGTGCCAGCAGCTCCCAGCGGGGGGCCAGGGATACGCAGTATTTT

J: TRBJ2-6
D: .
size: .
V: TRBV9
CDR3: CASSVTGMYSGANVLTF
DNA: TGTGCCAGCAGCGTAACAGGCATGTACTCTGGGGCCAACGTCCTGACTTTC

J: TRBJ2-2
D: .
size: few
V: TRBV7-3
CDR3: CASSPRLEAGELFF
DNA: TGTGCCAGCAGCCCTCGCCTAGAGGCCGGGGAGCTGTTTTTT

J: TRBJ1-1
D: .
size: .
V: TRBV7-2
CDR3: CASKGGVNTEAFF
DNA: TGTGCCAGCAAGGGGGGGGTGAACACTGAAGCTTTCTTT

J: TRBJ1-3
D: .
size: few
V: TRBV11-2
CDR3: CASSSQPSGSGNTIYF
DNA: TGTGCCAGCAGCTCCCAGCCTTCGGGTTCTGGAAACACCATATATTTT

J: TRBJ1-1
D: .
size: .
V: TRBV18
CDR3: CASSQGGETEAFF
DNA: TGTGCCAGCTCCCAGGGTGGGGAAACTGAAGCTTTCTTT

J: TRBJ1-1
D: TRBD1
size: .
V: TRBV30
CDR3: CAWSVPLDRADTEAFF
DNA: TGTGCCTGGAGTGTCCCCCTAGACAGGGCGGACACTGAAGCTTTCTTT

J: TRBJ1-5
D: TRBD1
size: .
V: TRBV30
CDR3: CAWGTGFNQPQHF
DNA: TGTGCCTGGGGGACAGGGTTCAATCAGCCCCAGCATTTT

J: TRBJ2-2
D: .
size: .
V: TRBV5-6
CDR3: CASSLLGVGTGELFF
DNA: TGTGCCAGCAGCCTGCTCGGGGTGGGCACCGGGGAGCTGTTTTTT

J: TRBJ1-1
D: TRBD1
size: .
V: TRBV7-2
CDR3: CASSLVGTGTTEAFF
DNA: TGTGCCAGCAGCTTAGTGGGGACAGGGACCACTGAAGCTTTCTTT

J: TRBJ2-3
D: TRBD2
size: .
V: TRBV28
CDR3: CASSSRGGHDTQYF
DNA: TGTGCCAGCAGTTCGCGGGGGGGGCACGATACGCAGTATTTT